Shown below are 9 T cell receptor beta chains from a single sample sequenced in a study of cytomegalovirus exposure and HLA in healthy donors. 60 Vbeta and 13 Jbeta primers were used in PCR. The table came from immunoSEQ multiplex PCR; TCRdb's copy has only in-frame clones and leaves some out. The table includes 130,000 to 150,000 clones, 60% to 80% detected once. Sequencing input: PBMCs. The receptor set was obtained from a woman aged 25 to 39 in good health and CMV-seronegative.

This clone has just one count. The CDR3 DNA reads as TGTGCCAGCAGCCAAGAAGGCCAGGGGCGCGAGCAGTTCTTC. Translated, it gives CASSQEGQGREQFF. The V call is TRBV4-2, the J call TRBJ2-1; tentatively, D is TRBD1 (6 bases). The V gene lost 0 bases and the J gene lost 10 bases, with 13 bases spanning the gap. Germline CDR1 reads LGHNA; CDR2 reads YNFKEQ. This CDR3 region has 14 residues.

The gene calls are TRBV6-5 and TRBJ1-1, with D perhaps matching TRBD1 (5 bases). The CDR3 spans 15 residues. The V gene lost 0 bases and the J gene lost 0 bases, with 8 bases spanning the gap. The germline gives CDR1 MNHEY, CDR2 SVGAGI. DNA for the CDR3: TGTGCCAGCAGTTACTCGAGACAGTTGAACACTGAAGCTTTCTTT. Translating it yields CASSYSRQLNTEAFF.

V gene TRBV5-4 combines with J gene TRBJ1-1; unclear D gene. Germline-derived CDR1 and CDR2 are SGHNT and YYREEE (reference sequence). Trimming cost V 4 bases and J 0 bases, with 7 bases left between them. There are 13 residues in the CDR3. CDR3 nucleotide sequence: TGTGCCAGCAGCAGACTCATGAACACTGAAGCTTTCTTT. Amino acid sequence: CASSRLMNTEAFF.

The gene calls are TRBV11-3 and TRBJ1-1; 11 nucleotides agree with TRBD1. This CDR3 has 16 amino acids. Germline-derived CDR1 and CDR2 are SGHNT and YENEEA. V gave up 3 bases and J gave up 5 bases; unmatched junction bases: 8. The CDR3 sequence is CASSFTGTGGRTEAFF. Written as DNA, the CDR3 is TGTGCCAGCAGCTTCACCGGGACAGGGGGAAGGACTGAAGCTTTCTTT.

This clone was seen a few times. This sequence joins TRBV6-1 and TRBJ1-5; perhaps TRBD1 as D (6 bases). Germline V gives CDR1 MNHNS, CDR2 SASEGT. CDR3 size: 15 residues. The V gene lost 5 bases and the J gene lost 4 bases, with 15 bases spanning the gap. The CDR3 here is CASSSVTGTNQPQHF. For the CDR3, the DNA is TGTGCCAGCAGTTCAGTGACAGGAACTAATCAGCCCCAGCATTTT.

The chain is built from TRBV27 and TRBJ2-3; the D gene is possibly TRBD2 (7 bases). The CDR3 is 15 amino acids. Germline V gene data show CDR1 as MNHEY and CDR2 as SMNVEV (reference sequence). V was pared by 4 bases and J by 2 bases, with 13 bases between. CDR3 in amino acids: CASSWGGALTDTQYF. For the CDR3, the DNA is TGTGCCAGCAGTTGGGGGGGGGCCCTCACAGATACGCAGTATTTT.

V and J are TRBV27 and TRBJ1-4; D is unclear. Trimming removed 6 bases from V and 3 bases from J, with 11 bases in between. Per germline, CDR1 MNHEY and CDR2 SMNVEV (reference sequence). The CDR3 has 14 amino acids. The CDR3 DNA follows: TGTGCCAGCAGCAGCAGGTTAGCTAATGAAAAACTGTTTTTT. Its protein is CASSSRLANEKLFF.

The chain couples TRBV28 to TRBJ2-7, with a weak D call TRBD1 (6 bases). From germline, CDR1 is MDHEN and CDR2 SYDVKM. V lost 7 bases, J lost 0 bases, and 10 bases lay in between. The CDR3 sequence is 13 residues long. The CDR3 sequence: CASTPDSSYEQYF. The CDR3 nucleotides are TGTGCCAGCACCCCGGACAGCTCCTACGAGCAGTACTTC.

This chain joins TRBV18 and TRBJ1-1; D is unresolved. V was shortened by 1 base and J by 4 bases, with 19 bases between the two germline ends. Germline V gene lookup returns CDR1 KGHSH and CDR2 LQKENI. This CDR3 has 17 amino acids. CDR3 nucleotide sequence: TGTGCCAGCTCACCACTCCCTGTGGCCAAAGGGAGCACTGAAGCTTTCTTT. This encodes CASSPLPVAKGSTEAFF.